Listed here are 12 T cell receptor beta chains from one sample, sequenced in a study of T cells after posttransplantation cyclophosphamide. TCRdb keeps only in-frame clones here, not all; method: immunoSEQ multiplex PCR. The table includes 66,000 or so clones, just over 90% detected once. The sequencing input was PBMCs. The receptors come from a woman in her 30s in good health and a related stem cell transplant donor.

CDR3 protein: CASSSRILGQPQHF. In DNA form, the CDR3 reads TGTGCCAGCAGTTCCAGGATTCTGGGTCAGCCCCAGCATTTT. The chain couples TRBV27 to TRBJ1-5; D gene uncertain. V lost 4 bases, J lost 6 bases, and 13 bases lay in between. The length of the CDR3 is 14 residues. CDR1 and CDR2 from the germline V gene are MNHEY and SMNVEV (reference sequence).

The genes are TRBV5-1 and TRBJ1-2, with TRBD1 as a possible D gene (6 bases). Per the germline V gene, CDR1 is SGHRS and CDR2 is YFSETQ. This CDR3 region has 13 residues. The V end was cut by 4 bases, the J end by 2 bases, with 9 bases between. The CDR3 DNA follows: TGCGCCAGCAGCCCGGGGGGCAACTATGGCTACACCTTC. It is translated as CASSPGGNYGYTF. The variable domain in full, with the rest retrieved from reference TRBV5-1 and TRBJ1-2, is KAGVTQTPRYLIKTRGQQVTLSCSPISGHRSVSWYQQTPGQGLQFLFEYFSETQRNKGNFPGRFSGRQFSNSRSEMNVSTLELGDSALYLCASSPGGNYGYTFGSGTRLTVV.

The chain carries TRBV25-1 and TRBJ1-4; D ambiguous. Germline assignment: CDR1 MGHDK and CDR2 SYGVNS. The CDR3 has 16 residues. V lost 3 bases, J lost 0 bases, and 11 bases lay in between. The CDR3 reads CASSDQILATNEKLFF. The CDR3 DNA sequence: TGTGCCAGCAGTGACCAGATCCTTGCAACTAATGAAAAACTGTTTTTT.

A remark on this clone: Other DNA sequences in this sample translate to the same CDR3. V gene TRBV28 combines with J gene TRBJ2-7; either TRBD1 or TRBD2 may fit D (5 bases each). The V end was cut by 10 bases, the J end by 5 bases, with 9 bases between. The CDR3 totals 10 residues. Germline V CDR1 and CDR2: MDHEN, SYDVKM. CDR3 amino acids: CATGRDEQYF. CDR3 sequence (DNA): TGTGCCACAGGGCGGGACGAGCAGTACTTC.

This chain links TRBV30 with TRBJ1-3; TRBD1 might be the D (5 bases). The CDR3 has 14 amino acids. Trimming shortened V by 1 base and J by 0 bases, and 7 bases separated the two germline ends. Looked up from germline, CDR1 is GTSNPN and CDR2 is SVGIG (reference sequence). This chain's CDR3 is CAWSGGSSGNTIYF. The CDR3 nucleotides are TGTGCCTGGAGTGGGGGCAGCTCTGGAAACACCATATATTTT.

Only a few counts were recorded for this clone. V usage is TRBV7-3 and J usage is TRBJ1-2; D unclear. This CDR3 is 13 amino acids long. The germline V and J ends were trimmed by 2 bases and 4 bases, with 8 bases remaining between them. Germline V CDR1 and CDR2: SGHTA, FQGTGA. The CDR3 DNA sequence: TGTGCCAGCAGCTTAGCGTCGGGCTATGGCTACACCTTC. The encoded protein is CASSLASGYGYTF.

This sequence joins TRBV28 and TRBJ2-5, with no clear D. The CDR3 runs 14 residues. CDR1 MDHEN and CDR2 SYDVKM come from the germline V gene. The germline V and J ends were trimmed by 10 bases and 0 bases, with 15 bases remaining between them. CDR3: CAISASPNQETQYF. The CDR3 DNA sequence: TGTGCCATTTCGGCCAGCCCGAACCAAGAGACCCAGTACTTC.

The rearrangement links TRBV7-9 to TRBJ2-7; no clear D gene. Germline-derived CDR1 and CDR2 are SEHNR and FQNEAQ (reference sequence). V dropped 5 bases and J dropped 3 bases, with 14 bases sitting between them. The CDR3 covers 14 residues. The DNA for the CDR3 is TGTGCCAGCAGCCCCTGGCAGTCCGACTACGAGCAGTACTTC. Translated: CASSPWQSDYEQYF.

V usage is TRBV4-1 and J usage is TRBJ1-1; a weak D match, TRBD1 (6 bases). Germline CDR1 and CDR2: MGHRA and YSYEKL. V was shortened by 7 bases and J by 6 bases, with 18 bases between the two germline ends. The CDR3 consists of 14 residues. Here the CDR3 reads CASTLGQKDSEAFF. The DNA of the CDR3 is TGCGCCAGCACTTTAGGACAGAAGGATTCTGAAGCTTTCTTT.

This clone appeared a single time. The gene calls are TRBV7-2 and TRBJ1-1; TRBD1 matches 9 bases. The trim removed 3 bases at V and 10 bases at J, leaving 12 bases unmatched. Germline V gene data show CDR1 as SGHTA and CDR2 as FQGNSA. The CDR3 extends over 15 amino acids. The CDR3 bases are TGTGCCAGCAGCTTCGGGTCGGGGGACAGGGCACCAGCTTTCTTT. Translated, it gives CASSFGSGDRAPAFF.

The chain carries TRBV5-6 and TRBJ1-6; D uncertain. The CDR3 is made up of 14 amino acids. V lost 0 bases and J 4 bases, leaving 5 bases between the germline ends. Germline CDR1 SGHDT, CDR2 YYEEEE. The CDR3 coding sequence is TGTGCCAGCAGCTTGGAGCGGTATAATTCACCCCTCCACTTT. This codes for CASSLERYNSPLHF.

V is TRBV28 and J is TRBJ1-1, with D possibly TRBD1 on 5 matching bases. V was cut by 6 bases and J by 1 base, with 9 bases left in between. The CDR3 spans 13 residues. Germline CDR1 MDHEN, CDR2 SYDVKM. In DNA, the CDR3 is TGTGCCAGCAGCCCTCAGGGGAACACTGAAGCTTTCTTT. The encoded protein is CASSPQGNTEAFF.